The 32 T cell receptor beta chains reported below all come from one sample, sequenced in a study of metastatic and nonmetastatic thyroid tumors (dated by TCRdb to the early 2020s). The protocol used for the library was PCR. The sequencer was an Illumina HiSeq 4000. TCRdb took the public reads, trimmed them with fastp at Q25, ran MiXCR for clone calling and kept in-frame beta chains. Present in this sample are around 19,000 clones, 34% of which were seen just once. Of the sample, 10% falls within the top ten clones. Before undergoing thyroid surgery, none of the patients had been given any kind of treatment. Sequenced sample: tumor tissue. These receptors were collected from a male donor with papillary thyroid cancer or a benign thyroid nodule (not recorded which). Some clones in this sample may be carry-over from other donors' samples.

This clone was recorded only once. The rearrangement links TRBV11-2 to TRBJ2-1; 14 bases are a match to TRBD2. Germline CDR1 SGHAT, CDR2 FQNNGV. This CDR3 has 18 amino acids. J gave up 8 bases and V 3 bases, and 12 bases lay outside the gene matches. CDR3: CASSFSRTGTSGSDEQFF. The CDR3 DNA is TGTGCCAGCAGCTTCTCACGGACCGGGACTAGCGGGAGCGATGAGCAGTTCTTC.

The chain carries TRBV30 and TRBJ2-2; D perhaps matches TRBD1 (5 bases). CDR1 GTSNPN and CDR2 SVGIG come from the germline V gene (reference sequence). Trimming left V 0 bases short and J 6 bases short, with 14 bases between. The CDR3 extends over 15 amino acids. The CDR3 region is CAWSVRQGSPGELFF. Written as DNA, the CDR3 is TGTGCCTGGAGTGTACGGCAGGGTTCGCCCGGGGAGCTGTTTTTT.

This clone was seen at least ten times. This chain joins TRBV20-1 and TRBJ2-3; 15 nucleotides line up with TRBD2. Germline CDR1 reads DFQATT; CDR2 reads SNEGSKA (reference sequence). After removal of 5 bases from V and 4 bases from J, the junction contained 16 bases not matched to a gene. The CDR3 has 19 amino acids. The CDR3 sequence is CSAQLFRTSGRAMADTQYF. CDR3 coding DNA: TGCAGTGCTCAGCTATTCAGGACTAGCGGGAGGGCCATGGCAGATACGCAGTATTTT.

The CDR3 DNA sequence: TGTGCCAGTATCGTACTAACGAGCACAGATACGCAGTATTTT. It yields the protein CASIVLTSTDTQYF. The chain combines TRBV19 with TRBJ2-3, with D unclear. Between the trimmed V and J ends, which lost 7 bases and 0 bases, there was a span of 11 bases. Germline V gene lookup returns CDR1 LNHDA and CDR2 SQIVND (reference sequence). The CDR3 has 14 residues.

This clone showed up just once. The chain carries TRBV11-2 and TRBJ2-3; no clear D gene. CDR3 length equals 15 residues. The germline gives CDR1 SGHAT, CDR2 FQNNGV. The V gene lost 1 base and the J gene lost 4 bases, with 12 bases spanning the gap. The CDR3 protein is CASSLVWGPPDTQYF. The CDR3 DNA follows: TGTGCCAGCAGCTTAGTCTGGGGTCCCCCAGATACGCAGTATTTT. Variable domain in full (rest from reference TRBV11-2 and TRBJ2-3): EAGVAQSPRYKIIEKRQSVAFWCNPISGHATLYWYQQILGQGPKLLIQFQNNGVVDDSQLPKDRFSAERLKGVDSTLKIQPAKLEDSAVYLCASSLVWGPPDTQYFGPGTRLTVL.

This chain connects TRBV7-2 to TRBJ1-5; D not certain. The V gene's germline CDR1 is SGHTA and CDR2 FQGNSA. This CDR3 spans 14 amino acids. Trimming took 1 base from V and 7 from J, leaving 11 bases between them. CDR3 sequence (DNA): TGTGCCAGCAGCTTAGGAGGGAACGGACAGCCCCAGCATTTT. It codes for CASSLGGNGQPQHF. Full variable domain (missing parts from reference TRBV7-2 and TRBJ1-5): GAGVSQSPSNKVTEKGKDVELRCDPISGHTALYWYRQSLGQGLEFLIYFQGNSAPDKSGLPSDRFSAERTGGSVSTLTIQRTQQEDSAVYLCASSLGGNGQPQHFGDGTRLSIL.

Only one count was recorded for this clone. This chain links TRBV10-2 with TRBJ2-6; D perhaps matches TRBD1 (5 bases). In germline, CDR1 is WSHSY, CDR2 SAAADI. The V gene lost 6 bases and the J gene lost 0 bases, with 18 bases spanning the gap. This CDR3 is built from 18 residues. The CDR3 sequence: CASRNTTVNLSGANVLTF. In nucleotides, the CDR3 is TGCGCCAGCAGGAATACGACAGTTAACCTCTCTGGGGCCAACGTCCTGACTTTC.

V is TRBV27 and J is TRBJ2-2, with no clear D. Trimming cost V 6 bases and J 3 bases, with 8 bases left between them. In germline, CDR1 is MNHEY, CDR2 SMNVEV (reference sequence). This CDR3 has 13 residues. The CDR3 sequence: CASRRKYTGELFF. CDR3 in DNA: TGTGCCAGCAGACGGAAGTACACCGGGGAGCTGTTTTTT.

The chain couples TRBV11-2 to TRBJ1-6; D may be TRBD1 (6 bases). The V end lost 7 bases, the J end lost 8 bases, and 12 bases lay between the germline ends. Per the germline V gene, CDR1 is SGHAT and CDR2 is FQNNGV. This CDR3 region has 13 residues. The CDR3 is CASKRSGDSPLHF. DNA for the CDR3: TGTGCCAGCAAGCGGTCAGGGGATTCACCCCTCCACTTT.

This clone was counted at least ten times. CDR3 protein: CASSTDEKTPQHF. The CDR3 DNA sequence: TGTGCCAGCAGCACGGACGAGAAAACGCCCCAGCATTTT. This sequence joins TRBV5-4 and TRBJ1-5; D call uncertain. The CDR3 contains 13 residues. Trimming removed 4 bases at V and 9 bases at J, with 14 bases between. Germline CDR1 reads SGHNT; CDR2 reads YYREEE (reference sequence).

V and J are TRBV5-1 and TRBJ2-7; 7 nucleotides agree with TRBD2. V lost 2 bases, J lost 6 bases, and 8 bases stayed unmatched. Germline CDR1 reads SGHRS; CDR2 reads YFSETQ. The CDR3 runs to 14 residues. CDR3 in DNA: TGCGCCAGCAGCTTACTGGCGGGAGAGGGCGAGCAGTACTTC. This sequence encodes CASSLLAGEGEQYF.

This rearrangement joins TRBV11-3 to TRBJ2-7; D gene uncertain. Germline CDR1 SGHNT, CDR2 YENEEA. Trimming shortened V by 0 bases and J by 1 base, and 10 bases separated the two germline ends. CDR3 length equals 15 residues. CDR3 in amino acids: CASSLDVAASYEQYF. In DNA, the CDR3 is TGTGCCAGCAGCTTAGATGTGGCAGCTTCCTACGAGCAGTACTTC.

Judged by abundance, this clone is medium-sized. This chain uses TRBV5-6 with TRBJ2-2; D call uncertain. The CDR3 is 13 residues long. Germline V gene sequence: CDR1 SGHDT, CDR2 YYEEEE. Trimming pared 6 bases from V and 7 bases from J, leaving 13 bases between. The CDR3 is CASIRYPIGELFF. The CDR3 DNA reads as TGTGCCAGCATCCGATACCCGATCGGGGAGCTGTTTTTT.

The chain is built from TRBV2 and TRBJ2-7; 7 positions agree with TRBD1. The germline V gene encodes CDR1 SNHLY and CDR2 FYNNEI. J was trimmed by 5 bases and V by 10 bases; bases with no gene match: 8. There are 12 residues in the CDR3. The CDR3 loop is CATSSGTDEQYF. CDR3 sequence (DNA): TGTGCCACTTCTTCCGGGACAGACGAGCAGTACTTC.

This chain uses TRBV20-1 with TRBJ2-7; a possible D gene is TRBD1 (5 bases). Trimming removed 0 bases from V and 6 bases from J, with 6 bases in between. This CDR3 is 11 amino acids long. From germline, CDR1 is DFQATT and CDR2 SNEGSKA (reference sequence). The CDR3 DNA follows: TGCAGTGCTAGAGAAGGGGTCGAGCAGTACTTC. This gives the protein CSAREGVEQYF.

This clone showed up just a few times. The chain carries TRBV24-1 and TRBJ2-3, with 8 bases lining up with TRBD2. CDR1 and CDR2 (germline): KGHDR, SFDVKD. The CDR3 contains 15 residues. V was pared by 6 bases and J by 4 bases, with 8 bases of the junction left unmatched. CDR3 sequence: CATSFMGAGADTQYF. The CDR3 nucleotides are TGTGCCACCAGTTTCATGGGAGCGGGGGCAGATACGCAGTATTTT.

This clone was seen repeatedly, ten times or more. The CDR3 DNA sequence: TGTGCCAGCAGTTTAGGGGACAGGGGGCGGGAGACCCAGTACTTC. Its protein is CASSLGDRGRETQYF. The rearrangement links TRBV28 to TRBJ2-5; TRBD1 matches at 12 bases. CDR1 and CDR2 (germline): MDHEN, SYDVKM. Trimming cost V 2 bases and J 5 bases; bases outside gene matches: 3. The CDR3 runs to 15 residues.

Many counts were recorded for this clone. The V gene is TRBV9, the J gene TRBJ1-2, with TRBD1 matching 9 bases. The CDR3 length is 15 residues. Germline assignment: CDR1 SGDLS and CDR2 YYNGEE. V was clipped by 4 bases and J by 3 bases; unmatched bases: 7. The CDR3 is CASSPRTGVYYGYTF. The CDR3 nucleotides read TGTGCCAGCAGCCCACGGACAGGGGTTTACTATGGCTACACCTTC.

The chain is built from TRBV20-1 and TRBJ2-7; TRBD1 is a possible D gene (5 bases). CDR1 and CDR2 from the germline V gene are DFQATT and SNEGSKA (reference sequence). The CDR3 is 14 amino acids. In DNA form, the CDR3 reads TGCAGCCCAAGAAAGTTCGGACATTCCTACGAGCAGTACTTC. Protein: CSPRKFGHSYEQYF.

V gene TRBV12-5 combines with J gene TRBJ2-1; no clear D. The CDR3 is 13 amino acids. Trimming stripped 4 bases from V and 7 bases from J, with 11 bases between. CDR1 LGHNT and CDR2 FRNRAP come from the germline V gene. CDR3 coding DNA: TGTGCTAGTGGTTGGGGTGGCGAGAATGAGCAGTTCTTC. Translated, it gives CASGWGGENEQFF.

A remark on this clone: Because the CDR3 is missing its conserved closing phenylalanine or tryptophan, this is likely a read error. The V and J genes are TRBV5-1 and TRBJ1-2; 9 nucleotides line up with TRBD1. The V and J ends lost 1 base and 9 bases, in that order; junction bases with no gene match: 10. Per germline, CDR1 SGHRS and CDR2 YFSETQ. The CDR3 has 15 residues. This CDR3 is CASSLSPGQGNCYTI. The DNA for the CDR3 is TGCGCCAGCAGCTTGTCCCCGGGACAGGGAAATTGCTACACCATC.

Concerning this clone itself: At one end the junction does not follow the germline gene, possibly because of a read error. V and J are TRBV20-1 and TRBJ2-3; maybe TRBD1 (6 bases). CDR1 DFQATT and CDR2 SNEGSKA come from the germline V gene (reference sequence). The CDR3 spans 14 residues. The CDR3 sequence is CSADRGKGTDTLYF. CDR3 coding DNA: TGCAGTGCAGATAGGGGGAAGGGCACAGATACGCTGTATTTT.

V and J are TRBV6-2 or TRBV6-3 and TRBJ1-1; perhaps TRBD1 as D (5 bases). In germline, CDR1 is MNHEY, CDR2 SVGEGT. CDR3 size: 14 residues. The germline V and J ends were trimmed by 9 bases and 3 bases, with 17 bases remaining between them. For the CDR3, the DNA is TGTGCCAGAAGATACTGGGCCAGGGACACTGAAGCTTTCTTT. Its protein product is CARRYWARDTEAFF.

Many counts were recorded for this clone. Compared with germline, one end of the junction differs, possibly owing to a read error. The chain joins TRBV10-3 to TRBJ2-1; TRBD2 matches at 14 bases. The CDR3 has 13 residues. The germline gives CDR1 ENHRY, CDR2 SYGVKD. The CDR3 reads CAISTGTSGSLLF. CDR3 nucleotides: TGTGCCATCAGTACCGGGACTAGCGGGAGTCTCCTCTTC.

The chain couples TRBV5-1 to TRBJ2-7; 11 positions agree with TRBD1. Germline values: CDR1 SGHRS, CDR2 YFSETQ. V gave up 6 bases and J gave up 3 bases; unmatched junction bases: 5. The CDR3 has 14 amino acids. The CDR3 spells CASTRDRGNYEQYF. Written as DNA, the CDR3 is TGCGCCAGCACCCGGGACAGGGGGAACTACGAGCAGTACTTC.

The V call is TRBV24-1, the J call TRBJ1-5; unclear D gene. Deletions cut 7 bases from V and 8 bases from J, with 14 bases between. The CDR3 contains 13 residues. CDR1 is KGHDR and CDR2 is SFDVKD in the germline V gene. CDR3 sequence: CATREGSGKPQHF. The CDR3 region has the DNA TGTGCCACCAGGGAGGGATCAGGAAAGCCCCAGCATTTT.

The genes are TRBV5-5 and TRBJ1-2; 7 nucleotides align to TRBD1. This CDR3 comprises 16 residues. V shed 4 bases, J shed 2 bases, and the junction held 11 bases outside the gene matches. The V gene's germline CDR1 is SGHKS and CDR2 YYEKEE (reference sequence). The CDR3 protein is CASSPSRGRGNYGYTF. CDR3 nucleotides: TGTGCCAGCAGCCCATCCCGGGGCAGGGGGAACTATGGCTACACCTTC. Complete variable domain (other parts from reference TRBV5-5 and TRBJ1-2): DAGVTQSPTHLIKTRGQQVTLRCSPISGHKSVSWYQQVLGQGPQFIFQYYEKEERGRGNFPDRFSARQFPNYSSELNVNALLLGDSALYLCASSPSRGRGNYGYTFGSGTRLTVV.

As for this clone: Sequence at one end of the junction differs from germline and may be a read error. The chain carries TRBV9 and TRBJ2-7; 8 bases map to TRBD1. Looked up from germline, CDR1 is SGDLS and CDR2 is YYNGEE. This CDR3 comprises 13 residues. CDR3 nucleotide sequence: TGTGCCATCAGCGTAGAGCCAGGGGGCTGGCGGTACTTC. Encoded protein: CAISVEPGGWRYF.

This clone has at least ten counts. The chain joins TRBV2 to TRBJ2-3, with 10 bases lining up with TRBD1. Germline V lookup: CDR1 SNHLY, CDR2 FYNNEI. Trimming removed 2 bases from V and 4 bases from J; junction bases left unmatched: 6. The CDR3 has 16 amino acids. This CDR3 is CASSEKWTGGADTQYF. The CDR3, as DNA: TGTGCCAGCAGTGAAAAATGGACAGGGGGAGCAGATACGCAGTATTTT.

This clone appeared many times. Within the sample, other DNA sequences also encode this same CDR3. CDR3 sequence reads: CASSGRGLNEQFF. CDR3 nucleotide sequence: TGTGCCAGCAGCGGTCGGGGGCTCAATGAGCAGTTCTTC. This chain uses TRBV9 with TRBJ2-1; either TRBD1 or TRBD2 may fit D (6 bases each). Trimming took 3 bases from V and 6 from J, leaving 10 bases between them. The germline gives CDR1 SGDLS, CDR2 YYNGEE. This CDR3 region has 13 residues. Full variable domain (outside the CDR3, taken from reference TRBV9 and TRBJ2-1): DSGVTQTPKHLITATGQRVTLRCSPRSGDLSVYWYQQSLDQGLQFLIQYYNGEERAKGNILERFSAQQFPDLHSELNLSSLELGDSALYFCASSGRGLNEQFFGPGTRLTVL.

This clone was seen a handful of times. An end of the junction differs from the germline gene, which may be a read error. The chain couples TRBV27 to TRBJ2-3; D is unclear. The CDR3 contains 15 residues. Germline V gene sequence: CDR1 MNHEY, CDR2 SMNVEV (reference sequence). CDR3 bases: TGTGCCAGCAGTTTATCGGACCTTAGCACAGATACGAAGTATTTT. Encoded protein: CASSLSDLSTDTKYF.

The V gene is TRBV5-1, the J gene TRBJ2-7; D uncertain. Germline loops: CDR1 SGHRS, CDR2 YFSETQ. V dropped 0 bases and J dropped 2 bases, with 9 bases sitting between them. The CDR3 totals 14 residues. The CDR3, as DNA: TGCGCCAGCAGCTTGGTTCCAGGAACCTACGAGCAGTACTTC. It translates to CASSLVPGTYEQYF.